The next 20 T cell receptor beta chains were all read from a single sample in a study of blood T cell repertoires in COVID-19. The assay was immunoSEQ multiplex PCR, and TCRdb's table has in-frame clones only and misses some. The sample contains some 160,000 clones, 70% to 90% of which appear only once. Sequencing was carried out using PBMCs or T cells enriched from blood (not recorded which). These TCRs come from a woman aged 40 to 49 who had recovered from COVID-19.

V usage is TRBV7-2 and J usage is TRBJ2-1; D unclear. CDR3 length equals 16 residues. Germline-derived CDR1 and CDR2 are SGHTA and FQGNSA. V was cut by 2 bases and J by 2 bases, with 13 bases left in between. CDR3 in amino acids: CASSLLALPPYNEQFF. CDR3 nucleotides: TGTGCCAGCAGCTTACTGGCCCTCCCCCCCTACAATGAGCAGTTCTTC. Looking up the rest from reference TRBV7-2 and TRBJ2-1 gives the full variable domain: GAGVSQSPSNKVTEKGKDVELRCDPISGHTALYWYRQSLGQGLEFLIYFQGNSAPDKSGLPSDRFSAERTGGSVSTLTIQRTQQEDSAVYLCASSLLALPPYNEQFFGPGTRLTVL.

The chain couples TRBV4-2 to TRBJ2-3; D call uncertain. The CDR3 totals 14 residues. V gave up 2 bases and J gave up 3 bases, with 9 bases separating them. CDR1 is LGHNA, CDR2 YNFKEQ, per germline. This chain's CDR3 is CASSQYVLTDTQYF. The CDR3 DNA follows: TGTGCCAGCAGCCAATATGTACTTACAGATACGCAGTATTTT.

This chain uses TRBV6-5 with TRBJ1-5, with 7 positions matching TRBD1. The J segment lost 3 bases and the V segment lost 5 bases, leaving 1 base of the junction unmatched. Per germline, CDR1 MNHEY and CDR2 SVGAGI. This CDR3 contains 13 residues. The CDR3 DNA reads TGTGCCAGCAGTACAGGGGCCAATCAGCCCCAGCATTTT. As protein: CASSTGANQPQHF.

The chain has TRBV5-6 and TRBJ1-1; D not resolved. Between the trimmed V and J ends, which lost 2 bases and 2 bases, there was a span of 13 bases. CDR1 SGHDT and CDR2 YYEEEE come from the germline V gene. The CDR3 contains 15 residues. The CDR3 reads CASSFEHTENTEAFF. CDR3 sequence (DNA): TGTGCCAGCAGCTTTGAGCACACAGAAAACACTGAAGCTTTCTTT.

This clone appeared a few times. The J gene is TRBJ2-5, the V gene TRBV6-5; 12 bases fit TRBD2. CDR1 is MNHEY, CDR2 SVGAGI, per germline. J was trimmed by 5 bases and V by 7 bases; bases with no gene match: 8. The CDR3 has 15 amino acids. The CDR3 DNA reads as TGTGCCAGCACACGACTAGCGGGAGATCTGGAGACCCAGTACTTC. This translates into CASTRLAGDLETQYF.

The rearrangement links TRBV9 to TRBJ2-1, with D possibly matching TRBD1 (7 bases). Trimming removed 7 bases from V and 6 bases from J, with 14 bases in between. Germline CDR1 SGDLS, CDR2 YYNGEE. The CDR3 length is 13 residues. The CDR3 region has the DNA TGTGCCAGCGGCGGGGCAGGGGGCAATGAGCAGTTCTTC. Protein: CASGGAGGNEQFF.

The chain uses TRBV11-3 and TRBJ2-1; 7 bases map to TRBD2. The CDR3 spans 16 residues. Unmatched junction bases numbered 8, after V lost 2 bases and J lost 4 bases. Germline V gene sequence: CDR1 SGHNT, CDR2 YENEEA. CDR3 sequence (DNA): TGTGCCAGCAGCTTAAAGCGTGGCGGGAGATACAATGAGCAGTTCTTC. Translating gives CASSLKRGGRYNEQFF.

The genes are TRBV30 and TRBJ1-2; no clear D. Trimming left V 2 bases short and J 0 bases short, with 10 bases between. From germline, CDR1 is GTSNPN and CDR2 SVGIG (reference sequence). The length of the CDR3 is 14 residues. The CDR3 coding sequence is TGTGCCTGGAGTTTGTCGTTAGCTAACTATGGCTACACCTTC. Protein sequence: CAWSLSLANYGYTF.

A remark on this clone: This specimen includes other DNA sequences encoding the same CDR3. The chain joins TRBV27 to TRBJ2-7; 8 nucleotides agree with TRBD1. CDR3 length equals 14 residues. Germline CDR1 is MNHEY and CDR2 is SMNVEV (reference sequence). The V segment lost 5 bases and the J segment 2 bases; nucleotides outside the gene matches: 5. The CDR3 here is CASSPGTGPYEQYF. Written as DNA, the CDR3 is TGTGCCAGCAGTCCCGGGACAGGTCCCTACGAGCAGTACTTC.

The chain joins TRBV2 to TRBJ2-7; 12 bases match TRBD2. With V trimmed by 9 bases and J by 6 bases, 6 bases remained unmatched. Germline lookup yields CDR1 SNHLY and CDR2 FYNNEI. CDR3 size: 13 residues. CDR3 residues: CARTTSGSFEQYF. Here the CDR3 DNA reads TGTGCCAGGACGACTAGCGGGAGTTTCGAGCAGTACTTC.

This chain joins TRBV27 and TRBJ2-7; TRBD2 is a possible D gene (5 bases). Germline V lookup: CDR1 MNHEY, CDR2 SMNVEV (reference sequence). V shed 8 bases and J shed 0 bases, with 8 bases lying between them. The CDR3 is 12 residues long. The CDR3 region is CASRGLSYEQYF. DNA of the CDR3: TGTGCCAGCCGCGGGCTCTCCTACGAGCAGTACTTC.

CDR3 nucleotides: TGTGCCAGCAGCCGGGAACTCGGGACAGCAGATGGCTACACCTTC. Translated: CASSRELGTADGYTF. The chain recombines TRBV14 with TRBJ1-2; 7 bases agree with TRBD1. Germline CDR1 SGHDN, CDR2 FVKESK. Trimming took 4 bases from V and 6 from J; bases not matched to a gene: 11. The CDR3 covers 15 residues.

The chain couples TRBV19 to TRBJ2-1; 7 bases map to TRBD2. This CDR3 has 16 amino acids. The junction had 9 bases not matched to a gene; V was cut back by 0 bases and J by 7 bases. Germline CDR1 reads LNHDA; CDR2 reads SQIVND (reference sequence). CDR3 sequence (DNA): TGTGCCAGTAGTATAGATAGGGCGGGAGCGGGAAATGAGCAGTTCTTC. This codes for CASSIDRAGAGNEQFF.

The V call is TRBV9, the J call TRBJ2-1; no firm D call. The CDR3 runs to 15 residues. Trimming removed 1 base from V and 1 base from J, with 9 bases in between. Per germline, CDR1 SGDLS and CDR2 YYNGEE. The CDR3, as DNA: TGTGCCAGCAGCGTAACAGACAATTCCTACAATGAGCAGTTCTTC. This codes for CASSVTDNSYNEQFF.

The chain has TRBV18 and TRBJ1-3; 11 bases line up with TRBD1. There are 17 residues in the CDR3. The germline V gene has CDR1 KGHSH and CDR2 LQKENI. V trimming: 4 bases; J trimming: 7 bases; junction bases outside the gene matches: 12. For the CDR3, the DNA is TGTGCCAGCTCACGTGGGACAGGGGGTTATCAGAGCAACACCATATATTTT. It codes for CASSRGTGGYQSNTIYF. Full variable domain (missing parts from reference TRBV18 and TRBJ1-3): NAGVMQNPRHLVRRRGQEARLRCSPMKGHSHVYWYRQLPEEGLKFMVYLQKENIIDESGMPKERFSAEFPKEGPSILRIQQVVRGDSAAYFCASSRGTGGYQSNTIYFGEGSWLTVV.

This sequence joins TRBV15 and TRBJ2-7, with TRBD2 as a possible D gene (5 bases). Germline CDR1 LNHNV, CDR2 YYDKDF (reference sequence). Trimming left V 3 bases short and J 2 bases short, with 17 bases between. This CDR3 spans 16 amino acids. The CDR3 sequence is CATSREGLSTAYEQYF. The CDR3 DNA sequence: TGTGCCACCAGCAGGGAAGGACTCAGCACGGCCTACGAGCAGTACTTC. Complete variable domain (other parts from reference TRBV15 and TRBJ2-7): DAMVIQNPRYQVTQFGKPVTLSCSQTLNHNVMYWYQQKSSQAPKLLFHYYDKDFNNEADTPDNFQSRRPNTSFCFLDIRSPGLGDTAMYLCATSREGLSTAYEQYFGPGTRLTVT.

Details on this clone: An end of the junction differs from the germline gene, which may be a read error. This chain uses TRBV4-1 with TRBJ2-2; 9 bases are a match to TRBD1. Germline V gene lookup returns CDR1 MGHRA and CDR2 YSYEKL. The length of the CDR3 is 15 residues. The CDR3 DNA is TGCGCCAGCCGCCAAAGGACAGGGGACACCGGGGAGCTGTTTTTT. Translated, it gives CASRQRTGDTGELFF.

As to this clone: This sample also contains other DNA sequences that code for the same CDR3. The chain combines TRBV5-1 with TRBJ2-3, with 13 positions matching TRBD2. The V and J ends lost 0 bases and 4 bases, in that order; junction bases with no gene match: 2. Germline V gene data show CDR1 as SGHRS and CDR2 as YFSETQ. The length of the CDR3 is 16 residues. CDR3 coding DNA: TGCGCCAGCAGCTTGGGACTAGCGGGGGGCGCAGATACGCAGTATTTT. Protein sequence: CASSLGLAGGADTQYF.

The chain has TRBV12-3 or TRBV12-4 and TRBJ1-2; 7 bases are shared with TRBD1. CDR3 length equals 12 residues. J lost 8 bases, V lost 6 bases, and 6 bases had no gene match. The CDR3 DNA reads TGTGCCAGCAGGACTACAGGGGAAGGCTACACCTTC. The encoded protein is CASRTTGEGYTF.

CDR3 DNA sequence: TGTGCCAGCAGTGTAGCCAGCGGGCCCTCCTACGAGCAGTACTTC. Its translation: CASSVASGPSYEQYF. The chain carries TRBV6-1 and TRBJ2-7; tentatively, D is TRBD2 (6 bases). Trimming cost V 4 bases and J 0 bases, with 13 bases left between them. Germline lookup yields CDR1 MNHNS and CDR2 SASEGT. CDR3 size: 15 residues.